The clone carrying this T cell receptor (beta chain) was recorded a few times. Its antigen is not known. The V and J ends lost 5 bases and 4 bases respectively, with 9 bases between them. CDR3 length: 12 residues. Germline loops: CDR1 ENHRY, CDR2 SYGVKD. This specimen comes from a study of beta chain features in type 1 diabetes. Study-wide results and caveats: Researchers report that Type 1 diabetes patients had moderately but significantly shorter TCRB CDR3s across all four CD4+ subsets.

Every isolated RNA sample was fully reverse transcribed, so sequencing captured expressed TCRB transcripts. Only in-frame clones appear in the TCRdb table, and some are missing; sequencing was by immunoSEQ multiplex PCR. Seen here are hundreds of thousands of clones, over 13% observed once, and the top ten hold nearly 0.04%. The chain combines TRBV10-3 with TRBJ2-7, with D unclear. Sequencing was carried out using naive CD4+ T cells from blood. This receptor was obtained from a man between 18 and 35 years old with type 1 diabetes. CDR3 protein: CAISPGPYEQYF. In nucleotides, the CDR3 is TGTGCCATCAGTCCCGGACCTTACGAGCAGTACTTC.